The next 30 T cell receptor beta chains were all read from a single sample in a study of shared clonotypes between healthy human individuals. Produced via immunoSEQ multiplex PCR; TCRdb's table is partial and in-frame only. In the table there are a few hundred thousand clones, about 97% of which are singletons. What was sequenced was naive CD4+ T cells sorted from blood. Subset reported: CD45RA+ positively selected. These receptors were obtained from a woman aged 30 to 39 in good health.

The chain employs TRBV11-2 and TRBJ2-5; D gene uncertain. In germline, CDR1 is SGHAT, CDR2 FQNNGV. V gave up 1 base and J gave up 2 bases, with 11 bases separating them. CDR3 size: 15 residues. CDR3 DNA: TGTGCCAGCAGCTTAGGTGGTCGGGTTCAAGAGACCCAGTACTTC. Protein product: CASSLGGRVQETQYF. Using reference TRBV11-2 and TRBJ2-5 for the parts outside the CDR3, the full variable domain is EAGVAQSPRYKIIEKRQSVAFWCNPISGHATLYWYQQILGQGPKLLIQFQNNGVVDDSQLPKDRFSAERLKGVDSTLKIQPAKLEDSAVYLCASSLGGRVQETQYFGPGTRLLVL.

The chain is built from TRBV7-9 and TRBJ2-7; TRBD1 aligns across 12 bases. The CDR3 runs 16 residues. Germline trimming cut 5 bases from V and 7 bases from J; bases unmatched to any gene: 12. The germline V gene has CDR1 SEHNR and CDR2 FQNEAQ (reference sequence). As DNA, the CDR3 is TGTGCCAGCAGCCGAGCCCCGGGACAGGGGGCAGAGGAGCAGTACTTC. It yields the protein CASSRAPGQGAEEQYF.

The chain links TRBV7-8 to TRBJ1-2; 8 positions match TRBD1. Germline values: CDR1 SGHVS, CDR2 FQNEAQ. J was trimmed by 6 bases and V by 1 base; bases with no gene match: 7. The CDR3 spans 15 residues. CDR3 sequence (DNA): TGTGCCAGCAGCTTAGACGTCAGGGGGCTTGATGGCTACACCTTC. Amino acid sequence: CASSLDVRGLDGYTF.

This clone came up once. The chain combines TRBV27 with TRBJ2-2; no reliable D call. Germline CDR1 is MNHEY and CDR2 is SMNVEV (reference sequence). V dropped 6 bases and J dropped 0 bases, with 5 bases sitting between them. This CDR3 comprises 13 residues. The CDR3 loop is CASRQANTGELFF. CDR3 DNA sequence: TGTGCCAGCAGGCAGGCGAACACCGGGGAGCTGTTTTTT.

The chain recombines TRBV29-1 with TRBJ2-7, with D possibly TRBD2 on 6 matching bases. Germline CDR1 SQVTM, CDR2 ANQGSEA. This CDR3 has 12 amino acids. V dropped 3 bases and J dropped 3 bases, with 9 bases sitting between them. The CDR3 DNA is TGCAGCGTTGAGCGGGGAGGCTACGAGCAGTACTTC. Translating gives CSVERGGYEQYF.

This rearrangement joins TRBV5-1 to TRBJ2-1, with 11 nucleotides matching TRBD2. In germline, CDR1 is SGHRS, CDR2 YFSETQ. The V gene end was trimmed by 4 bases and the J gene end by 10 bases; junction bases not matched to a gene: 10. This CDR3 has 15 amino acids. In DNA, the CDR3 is TGCGCCAGCAGCACCGGGACTAGCGGTACCGAGGAGCAGTTCTTC. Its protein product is CASSTGTSGTEEQFF. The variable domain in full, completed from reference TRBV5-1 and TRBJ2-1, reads KAGVTQTPRYLIKTRGQQVTLSCSPISGHRSVSWYQQTPGQGLQFLFEYFSETQRNKGNFPGRFSGRQFSNSRSEMNVSTLELGDSALYLCASSTGTSGTEEQFFGPGTRLTVL.

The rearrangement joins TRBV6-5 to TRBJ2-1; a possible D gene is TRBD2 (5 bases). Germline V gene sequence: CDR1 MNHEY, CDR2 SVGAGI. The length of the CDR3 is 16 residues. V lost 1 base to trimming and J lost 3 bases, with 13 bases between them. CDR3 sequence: CASSYFWTENYNEQFF. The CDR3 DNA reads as TGTGCCAGCAGTTACTTTTGGACTGAGAACTACAATGAGCAGTTCTTC.

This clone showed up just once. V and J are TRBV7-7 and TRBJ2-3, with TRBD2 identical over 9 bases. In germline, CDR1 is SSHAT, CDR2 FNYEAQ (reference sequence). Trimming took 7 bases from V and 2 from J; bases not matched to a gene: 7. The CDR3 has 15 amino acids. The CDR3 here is CASNRTSATTDTQYF. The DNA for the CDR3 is TGTGCCAGCAACCGGACTAGCGCAACCACAGATACGCAGTATTTT.

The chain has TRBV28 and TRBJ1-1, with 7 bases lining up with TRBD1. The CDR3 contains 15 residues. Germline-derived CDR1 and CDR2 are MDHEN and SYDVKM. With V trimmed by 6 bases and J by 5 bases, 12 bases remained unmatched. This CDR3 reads CASRQTQGSGTEAFF. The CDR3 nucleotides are TGTGCCAGCAGACAAACACAGGGGAGCGGGACTGAAGCTTTCTTT.

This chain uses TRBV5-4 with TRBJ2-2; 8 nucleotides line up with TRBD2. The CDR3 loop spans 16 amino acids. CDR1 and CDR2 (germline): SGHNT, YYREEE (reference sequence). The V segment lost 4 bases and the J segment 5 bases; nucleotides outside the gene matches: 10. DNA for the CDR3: TGTGCCAGCAGCGTACCCGGGACTAGGGGGACCGGGGAGCTGTTTTTT. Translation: CASSVPGTRGTGELFF.

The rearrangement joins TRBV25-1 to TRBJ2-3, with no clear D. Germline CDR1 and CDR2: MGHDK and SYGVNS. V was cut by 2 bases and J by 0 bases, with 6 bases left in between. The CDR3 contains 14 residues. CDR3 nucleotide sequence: TGTGCCAGCAGTGAACACGGTAGCACAGATACGCAGTATTTT. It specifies CASSEHGSTDTQYF.

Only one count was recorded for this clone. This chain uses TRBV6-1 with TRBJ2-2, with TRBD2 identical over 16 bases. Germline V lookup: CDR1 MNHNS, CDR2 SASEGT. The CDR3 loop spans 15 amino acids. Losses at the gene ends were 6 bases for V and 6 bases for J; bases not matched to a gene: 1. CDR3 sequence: CASRGTSGRAGELFF. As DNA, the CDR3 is TGTGCCAGCAGGGGGACTAGCGGGAGGGCCGGGGAGCTGTTTTTT.

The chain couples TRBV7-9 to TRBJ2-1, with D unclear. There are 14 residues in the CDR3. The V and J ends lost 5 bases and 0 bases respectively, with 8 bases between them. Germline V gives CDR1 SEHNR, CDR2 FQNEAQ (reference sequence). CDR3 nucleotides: TGTGCCAGCAGCCCGATGAGCTCCTACAATGAGCAGTTCTTC. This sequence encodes CASSPMSSYNEQFF.

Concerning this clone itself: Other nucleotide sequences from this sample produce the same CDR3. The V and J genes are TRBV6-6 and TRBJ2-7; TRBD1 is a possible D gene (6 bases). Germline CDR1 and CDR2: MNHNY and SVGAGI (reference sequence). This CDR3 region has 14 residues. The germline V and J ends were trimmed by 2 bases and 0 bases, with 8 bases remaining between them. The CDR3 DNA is TGTGCCAGCAGTTACAAGGACAGCTCCTACGAGCAGTACTTC. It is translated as CASSYKDSSYEQYF.

The CDR3 spells CASRKEGVPVGANVLTF. In DNA, the CDR3 is TGTGCCAGCAGGAAAGAGGGGGTTCCAGTCGGGGCCAACGTCCTGACTTTC. This chain connects TRBV11-2 to TRBJ2-6; maybe TRBD1 (6 bases). The CDR3 is made up of 17 amino acids. Trimming removed 6 bases from V and 4 bases from J, with 19 bases in between. From germline, CDR1 is SGHAT and CDR2 FQNNGV.

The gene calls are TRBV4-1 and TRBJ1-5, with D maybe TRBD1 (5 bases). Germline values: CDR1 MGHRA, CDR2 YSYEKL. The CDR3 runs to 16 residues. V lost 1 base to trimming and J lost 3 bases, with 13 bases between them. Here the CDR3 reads CASSQAAGSYNQPQHF. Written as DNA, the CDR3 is TGCGCCAGCAGCCAAGCTGCAGGGTCCTACAATCAGCCCCAGCATTTT.

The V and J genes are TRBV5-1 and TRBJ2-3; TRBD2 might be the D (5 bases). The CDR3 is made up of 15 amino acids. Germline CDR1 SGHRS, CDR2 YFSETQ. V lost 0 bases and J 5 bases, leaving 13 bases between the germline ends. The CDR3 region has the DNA TGCGCCAGCAGCTTGGGCCACCGGGCGGGAGATACGCAGTATTTT. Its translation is CASSLGHRAGDTQYF.

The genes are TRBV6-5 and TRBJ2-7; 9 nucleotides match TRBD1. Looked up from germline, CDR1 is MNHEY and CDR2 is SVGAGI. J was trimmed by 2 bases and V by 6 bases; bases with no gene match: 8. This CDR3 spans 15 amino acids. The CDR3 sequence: CASRTTGTGPYEQYF. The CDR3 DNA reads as TGTGCCAGCAGGACAACCGGGACAGGGCCCTACGAGCAGTACTTC.

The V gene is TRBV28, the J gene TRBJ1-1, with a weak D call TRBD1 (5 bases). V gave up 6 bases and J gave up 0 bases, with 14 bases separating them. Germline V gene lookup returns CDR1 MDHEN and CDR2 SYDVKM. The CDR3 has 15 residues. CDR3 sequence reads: CASSSPARVNTEAFF. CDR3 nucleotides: TGTGCCAGCAGCTCTCCCGCCAGGGTGAACACTGAAGCTTTCTTT.

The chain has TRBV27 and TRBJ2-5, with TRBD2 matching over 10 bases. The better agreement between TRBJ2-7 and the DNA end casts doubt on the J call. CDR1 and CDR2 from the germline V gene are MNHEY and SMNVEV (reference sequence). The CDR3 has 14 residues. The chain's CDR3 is CASSSASGSHEQYF. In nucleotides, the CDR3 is TGTGCCAGCAGTTCGGCTAGCGGGAGCCACGAGCAGTACTTC.

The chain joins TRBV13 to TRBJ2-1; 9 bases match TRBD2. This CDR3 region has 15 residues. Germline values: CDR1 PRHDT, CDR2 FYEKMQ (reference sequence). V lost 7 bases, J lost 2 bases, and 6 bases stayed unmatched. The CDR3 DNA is TGTGCCAGCACACCTAGCGGGATCCCCTACAATGAGCAGTTCTTC. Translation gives CASTPSGIPYNEQFF.

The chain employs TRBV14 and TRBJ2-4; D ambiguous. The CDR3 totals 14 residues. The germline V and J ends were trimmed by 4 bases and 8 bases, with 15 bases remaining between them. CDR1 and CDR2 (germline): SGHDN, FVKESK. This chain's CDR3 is CASSRSRLWDIQYF. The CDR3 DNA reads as TGTGCCAGCAGCCGGTCCAGGCTCTGGGACATTCAGTACTTC.

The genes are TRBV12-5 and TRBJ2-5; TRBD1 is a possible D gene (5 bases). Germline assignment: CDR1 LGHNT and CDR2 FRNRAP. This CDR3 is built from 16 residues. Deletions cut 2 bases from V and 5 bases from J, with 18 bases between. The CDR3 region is CASGLLQGTGLETQYF. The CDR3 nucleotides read TGTGCTAGTGGTTTGCTCCAGGGAACCGGTCTGGAGACCCAGTACTTC.

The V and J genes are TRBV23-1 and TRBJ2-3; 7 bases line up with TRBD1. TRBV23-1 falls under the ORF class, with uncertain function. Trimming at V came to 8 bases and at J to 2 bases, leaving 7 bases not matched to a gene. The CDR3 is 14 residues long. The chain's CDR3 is CASSDRFVTDTQYF. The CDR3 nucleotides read TGCGCCAGCTCGGACAGGTTCGTCACAGATACGCAGTATTTT.

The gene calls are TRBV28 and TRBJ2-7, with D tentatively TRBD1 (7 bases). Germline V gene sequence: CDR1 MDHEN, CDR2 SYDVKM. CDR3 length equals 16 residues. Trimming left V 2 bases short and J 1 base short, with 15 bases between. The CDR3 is CASSLAGQQLSYEQYF. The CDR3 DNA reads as TGTGCCAGCAGTTTAGCGGGACAGCAATTATCCTACGAGCAGTACTTC. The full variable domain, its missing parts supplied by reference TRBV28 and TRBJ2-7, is DVKVTQSSRYLVKRTGEKVFLECVQDMDHENMFWYRQDPGLGLRLIYFSYDVKMKEKGDIPEGYSVSREKKERFSLILESASTNQTSMYLCASSLAGQQLSYEQYFGPGTRLTVT.

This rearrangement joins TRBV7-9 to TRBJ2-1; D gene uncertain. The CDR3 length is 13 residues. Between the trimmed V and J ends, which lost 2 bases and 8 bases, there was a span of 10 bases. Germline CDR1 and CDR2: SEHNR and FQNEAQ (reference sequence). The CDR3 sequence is CASSLSTLYEQFF. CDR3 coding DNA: TGTGCCAGCAGCTTATCTACCCTATATGAGCAGTTCTTC.

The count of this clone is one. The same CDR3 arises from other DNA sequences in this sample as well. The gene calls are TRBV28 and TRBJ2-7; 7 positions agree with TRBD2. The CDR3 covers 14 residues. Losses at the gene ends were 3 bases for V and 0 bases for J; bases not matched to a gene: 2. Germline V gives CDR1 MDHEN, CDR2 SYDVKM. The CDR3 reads CASSLAGVSYEQYF. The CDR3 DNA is TGTGCCAGCAGTTTGGCGGGGGTCTCCTACGAGCAGTACTTC.

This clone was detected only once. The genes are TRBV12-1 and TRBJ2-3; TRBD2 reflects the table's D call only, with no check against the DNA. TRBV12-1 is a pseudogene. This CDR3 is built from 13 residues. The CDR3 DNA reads TGTGCCAGCAGCCGCCGCCGGACAGATACGCAGTATTTT. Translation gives CASSRRRTDTQYF.

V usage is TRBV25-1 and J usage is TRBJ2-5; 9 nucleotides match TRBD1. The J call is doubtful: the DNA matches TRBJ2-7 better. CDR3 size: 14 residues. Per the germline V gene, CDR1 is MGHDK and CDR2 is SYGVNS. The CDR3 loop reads CASRFGTGLYEQYF. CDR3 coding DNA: TGTGCCAGCAGATTCGGGACAGGGTTGTACGAGCAGTACTTC.

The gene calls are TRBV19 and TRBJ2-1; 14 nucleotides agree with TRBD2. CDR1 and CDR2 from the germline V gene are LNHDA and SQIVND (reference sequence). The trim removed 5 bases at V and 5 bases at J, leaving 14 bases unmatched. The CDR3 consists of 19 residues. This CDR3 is CASSAGLAGEGARDNEQFF. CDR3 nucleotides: TGTGCCAGTAGTGCGGGACTAGCGGGAGAGGGGGCTCGGGACAATGAGCAGTTCTTC.